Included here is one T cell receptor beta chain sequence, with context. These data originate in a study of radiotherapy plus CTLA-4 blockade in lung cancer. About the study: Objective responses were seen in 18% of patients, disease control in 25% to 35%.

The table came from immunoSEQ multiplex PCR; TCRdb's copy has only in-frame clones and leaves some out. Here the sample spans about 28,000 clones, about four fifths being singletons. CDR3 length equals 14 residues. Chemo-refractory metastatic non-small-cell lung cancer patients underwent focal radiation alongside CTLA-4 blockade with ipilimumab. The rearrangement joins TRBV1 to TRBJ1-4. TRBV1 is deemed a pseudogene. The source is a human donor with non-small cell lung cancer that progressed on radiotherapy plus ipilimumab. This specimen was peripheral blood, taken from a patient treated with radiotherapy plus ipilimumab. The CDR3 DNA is TGCACCAGCAGCCAAGTCAAGGAAGCCGAAAAACTGTTTTTT. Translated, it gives CTSSQVKEAEKLFF.